This record concerns one T cell receptor beta chain sequence. The data were obtained in a study of blood T cell repertoires in COVID-19. Study-wide context: Acute and convalescent COVID-19 samples came from the United States, Italy and Spain. In each case, the material was cDNA or gDNA derived from T cells, B-cell-depleted T cells, or PBMCs.

In the study's own analysis: Nucleated cell number was recorded as an estimate derived from reference gene primer amplification. Produced via immunoSEQ multiplex PCR; TCRdb's table is partial and in-frame only. V, J and clone size are taken as reported in that table, and D and trimming were inferred from the DNA itself. There are tens of thousands of clones in the sample; 83% occur only once, and 5.5% to 7.5% lies in the top ten. Germline CDR1 is MNHEY and CDR2 is SVGAGI. This CDR3 is built from 14 residues. The V end lost 4 bases, the J end lost 1 base, and 10 bases lay between the germline ends. The V and J genes are TRBV6-5 and TRBJ1-1; D possibly corresponds to TRBD1 (5 bases). This clonotype was obtained from a woman in her sixties or seventies with acute or convalescent COVID-19. What was sequenced was peripheral blood. The CDR3 loop is CASSFGHQNTEAFF. CDR3 in DNA: TGTGCCAGCAGTTTTGGACACCAGAACACTGAAGCTTTCTTT.